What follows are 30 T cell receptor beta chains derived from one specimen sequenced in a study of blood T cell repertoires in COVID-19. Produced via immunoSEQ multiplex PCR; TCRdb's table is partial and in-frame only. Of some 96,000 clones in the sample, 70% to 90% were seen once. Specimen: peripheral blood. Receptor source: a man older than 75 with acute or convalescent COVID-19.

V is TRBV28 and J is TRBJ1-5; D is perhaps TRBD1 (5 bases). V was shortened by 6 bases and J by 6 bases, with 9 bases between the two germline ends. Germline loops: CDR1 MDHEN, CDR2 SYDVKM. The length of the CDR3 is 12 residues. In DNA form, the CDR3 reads TGTGCCAGCAGCCAGGGAGGTCAGCCCCAGCATTTT. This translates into CASSQGGQPQHF.

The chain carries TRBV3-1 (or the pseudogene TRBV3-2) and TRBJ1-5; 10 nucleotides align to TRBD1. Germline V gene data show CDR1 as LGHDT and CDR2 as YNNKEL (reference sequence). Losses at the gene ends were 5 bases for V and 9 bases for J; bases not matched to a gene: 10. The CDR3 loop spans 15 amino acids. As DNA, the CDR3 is TGTGCCAGCAGCGCGACAGGGGGCCCCTTGTGGCCCCAGCATTTT. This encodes CASSATGGPLWPQHF.

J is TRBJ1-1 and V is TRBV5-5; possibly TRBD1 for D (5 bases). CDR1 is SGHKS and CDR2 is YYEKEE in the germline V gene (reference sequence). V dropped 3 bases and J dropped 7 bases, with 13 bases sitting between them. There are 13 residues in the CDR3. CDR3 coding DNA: TGTGCCAGCAGCTCCAGGGAGGCAGGTGAAGCTTTCTTT. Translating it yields CASSSREAGEAFF.

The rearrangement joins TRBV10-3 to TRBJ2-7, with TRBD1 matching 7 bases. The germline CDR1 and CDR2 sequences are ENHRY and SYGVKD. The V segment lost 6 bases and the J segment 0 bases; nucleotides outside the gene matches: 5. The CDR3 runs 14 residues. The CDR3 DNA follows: TGTGCCATCAGGGCCGACAGGGTCTCCTACGAGCAGTACTTC. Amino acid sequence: CAIRADRVSYEQYF.

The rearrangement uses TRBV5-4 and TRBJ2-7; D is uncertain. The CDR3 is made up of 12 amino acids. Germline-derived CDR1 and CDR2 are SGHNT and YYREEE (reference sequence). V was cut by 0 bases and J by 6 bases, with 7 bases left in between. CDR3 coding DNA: TGTGCCAGCAGCTTGGACGTCGGCGAGCAGTACTTC. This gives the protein CASSLDVGEQYF.

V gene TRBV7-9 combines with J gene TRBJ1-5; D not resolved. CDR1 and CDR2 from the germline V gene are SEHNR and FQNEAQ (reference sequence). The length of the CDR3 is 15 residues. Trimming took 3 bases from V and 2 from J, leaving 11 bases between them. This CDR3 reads CASSFAGVGNQPQHF. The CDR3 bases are TGTGCCAGCAGCTTCGCCGGGGTCGGCAATCAGCCCCAGCATTTT.

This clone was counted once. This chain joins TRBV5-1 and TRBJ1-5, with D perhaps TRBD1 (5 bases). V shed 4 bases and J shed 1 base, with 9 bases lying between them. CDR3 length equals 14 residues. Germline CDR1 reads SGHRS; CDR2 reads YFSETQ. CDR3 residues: CASSPGGSNQPQHF. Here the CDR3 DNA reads TGCGCCAGCAGCCCGGGGGGGAGCAATCAGCCCCAGCATTTT.

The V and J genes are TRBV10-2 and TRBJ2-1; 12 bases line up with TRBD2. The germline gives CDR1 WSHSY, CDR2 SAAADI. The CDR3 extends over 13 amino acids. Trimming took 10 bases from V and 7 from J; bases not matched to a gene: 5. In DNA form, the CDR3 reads TGCGCCACCCGACTAGCGGGAGCAAATGAGCAGTTCTTC. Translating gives CATRLAGANEQFF.

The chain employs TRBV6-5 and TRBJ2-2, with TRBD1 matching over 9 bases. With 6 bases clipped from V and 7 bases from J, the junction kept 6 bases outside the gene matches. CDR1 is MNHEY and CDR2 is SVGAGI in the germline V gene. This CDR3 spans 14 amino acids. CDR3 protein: CASSSGTGIGELFF. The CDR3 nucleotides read TGTGCCAGCAGCTCCGGGACAGGGATCGGGGAGCTGTTTTTT.

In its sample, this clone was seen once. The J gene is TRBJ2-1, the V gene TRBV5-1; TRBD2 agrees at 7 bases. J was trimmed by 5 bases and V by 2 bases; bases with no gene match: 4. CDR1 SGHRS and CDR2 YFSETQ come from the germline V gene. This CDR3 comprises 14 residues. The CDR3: CASSLGEGHNEQFF. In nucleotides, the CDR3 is TGCGCCAGCAGCTTAGGGGAGGGACACAATGAGCAGTTCTTC.

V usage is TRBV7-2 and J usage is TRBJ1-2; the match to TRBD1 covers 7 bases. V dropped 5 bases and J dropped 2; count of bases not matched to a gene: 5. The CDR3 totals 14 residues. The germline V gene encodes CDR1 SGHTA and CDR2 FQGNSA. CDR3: CASSPTGKNYGYTF. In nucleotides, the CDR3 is TGTGCCAGCAGCCCGACAGGGAAGAACTATGGCTACACCTTC.

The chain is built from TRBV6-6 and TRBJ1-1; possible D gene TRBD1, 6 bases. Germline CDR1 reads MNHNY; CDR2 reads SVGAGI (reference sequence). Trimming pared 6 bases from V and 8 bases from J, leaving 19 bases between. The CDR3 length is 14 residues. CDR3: CASSPPGKGVEAFF. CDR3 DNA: TGTGCCAGCAGCCCCCCCGGGAAGGGGGTAGAAGCTTTCTTT.

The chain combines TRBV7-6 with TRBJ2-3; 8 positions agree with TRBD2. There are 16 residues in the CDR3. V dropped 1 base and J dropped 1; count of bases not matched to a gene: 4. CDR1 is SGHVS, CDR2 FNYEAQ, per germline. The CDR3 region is CASSLGVSGGTDTQYF. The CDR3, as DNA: TGTGCCAGCAGCTTAGGAGTTAGCGGGGGCACAGATACGCAGTATTTT.

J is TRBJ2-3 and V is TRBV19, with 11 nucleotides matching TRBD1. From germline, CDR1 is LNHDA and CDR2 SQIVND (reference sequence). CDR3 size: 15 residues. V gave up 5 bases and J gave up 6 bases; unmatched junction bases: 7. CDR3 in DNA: TGTGCCAGTAGTGAGAGGACAGGGGGCGCTGATACGCAGTATTTT. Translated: CASSERTGGADTQYF.

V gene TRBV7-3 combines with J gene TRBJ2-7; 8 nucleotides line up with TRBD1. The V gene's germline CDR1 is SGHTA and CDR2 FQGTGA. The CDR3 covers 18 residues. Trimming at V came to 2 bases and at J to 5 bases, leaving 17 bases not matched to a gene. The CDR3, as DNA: TGTGCCAGCAGCTTACCCTCCGACCGGGACAGGAACTTCCACGAGCAGTACTTC. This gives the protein CASSLPSDRDRNFHEQYF.

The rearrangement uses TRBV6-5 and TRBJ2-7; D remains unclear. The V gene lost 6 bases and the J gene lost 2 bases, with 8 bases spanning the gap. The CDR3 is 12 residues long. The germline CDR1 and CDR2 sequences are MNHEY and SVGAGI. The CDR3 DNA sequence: TGTGCCAGCAGGCGATCCCCCTACGAGCAGTACTTC. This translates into CASRRSPYEQYF.

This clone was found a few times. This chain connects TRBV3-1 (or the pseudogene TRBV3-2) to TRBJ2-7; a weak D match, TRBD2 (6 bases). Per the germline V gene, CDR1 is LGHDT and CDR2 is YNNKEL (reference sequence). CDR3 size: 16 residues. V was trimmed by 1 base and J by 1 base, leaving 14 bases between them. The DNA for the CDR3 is TGTGCCAGCAGCCAAGGTGTAGCGGAAAATTCCTACGAGCAGTACTTC. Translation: CASSQGVAENSYEQYF.

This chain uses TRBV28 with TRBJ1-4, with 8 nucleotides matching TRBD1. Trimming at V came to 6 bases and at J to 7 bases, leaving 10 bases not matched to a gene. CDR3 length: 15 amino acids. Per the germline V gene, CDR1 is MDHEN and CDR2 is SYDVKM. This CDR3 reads CASSRTGQGGEKLFF. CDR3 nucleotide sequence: TGTGCCAGCAGCCGGACCGGACAGGGTGGTGAAAAACTGTTTTTT.

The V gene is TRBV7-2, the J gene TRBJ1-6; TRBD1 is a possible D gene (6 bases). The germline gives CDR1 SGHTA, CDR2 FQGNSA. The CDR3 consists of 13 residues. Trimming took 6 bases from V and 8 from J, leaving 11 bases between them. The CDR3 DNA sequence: TGTGCCAGCAGAGATAGGACAGATTCACCCCTCCACTTT. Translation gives CASRDRTDSPLHF.

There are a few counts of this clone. The CDR3 loop is CASSDRGPYNSPLHF. Here the CDR3 DNA reads TGTGCCAGCAGCGACAGGGGGCCTTATAATTCACCCCTCCACTTT. The J gene is TRBJ1-6, the V gene TRBV6-2 or TRBV6-3; 10 nucleotides match TRBD1. This CDR3 is 15 amino acids long. Trimming at V came to 6 bases and at J to 4 bases, leaving 3 bases not matched to a gene. Germline assignment: CDR1 MNHEY and CDR2 SVGEGT.

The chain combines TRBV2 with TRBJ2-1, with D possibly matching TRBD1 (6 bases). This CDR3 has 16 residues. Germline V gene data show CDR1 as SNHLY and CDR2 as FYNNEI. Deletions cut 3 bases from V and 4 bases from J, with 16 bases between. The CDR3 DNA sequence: TGTGCCAGCAGTGATGCGCCCTTCAGGGGTTACAATGAGCAGTTCTTC. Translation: CASSDAPFRGYNEQFF.

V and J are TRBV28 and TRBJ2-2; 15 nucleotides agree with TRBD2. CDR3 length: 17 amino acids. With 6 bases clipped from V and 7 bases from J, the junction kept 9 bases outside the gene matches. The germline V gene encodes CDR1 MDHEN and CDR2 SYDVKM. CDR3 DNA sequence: TGTGCCAGCAGCCCTGGACTAGCGGGAGGGCGAAACGGGGAGCTGTTTTTT. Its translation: CASSPGLAGGRNGELFF. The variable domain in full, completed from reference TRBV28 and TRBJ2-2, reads DVKVTQSSRYLVKRTGEKVFLECVQDMDHENMFWYRQDPGLGLRLIYFSYDVKMKEKGDIPEGYSVSREKKERFSLILESASTNQTSMYLCASSPGLAGGRNGELFFGEGSRLTVL.

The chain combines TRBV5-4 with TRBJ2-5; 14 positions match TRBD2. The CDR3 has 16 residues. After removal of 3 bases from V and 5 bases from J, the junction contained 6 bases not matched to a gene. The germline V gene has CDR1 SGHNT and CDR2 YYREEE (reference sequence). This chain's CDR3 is CASSSGLAGVGETQYF. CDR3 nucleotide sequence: TGTGCCAGCAGCTCGGGACTAGCGGGAGTAGGTGAGACCCAGTACTTC.

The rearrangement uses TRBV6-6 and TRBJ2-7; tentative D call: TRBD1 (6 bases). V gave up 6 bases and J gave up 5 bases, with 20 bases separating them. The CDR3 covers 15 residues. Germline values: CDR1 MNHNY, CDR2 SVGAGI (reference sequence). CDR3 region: CASSRPSTGSNEQYF. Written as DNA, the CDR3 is TGTGCCAGCAGCCGGCCGTCGACAGGTTCTAACGAGCAGTACTTC.

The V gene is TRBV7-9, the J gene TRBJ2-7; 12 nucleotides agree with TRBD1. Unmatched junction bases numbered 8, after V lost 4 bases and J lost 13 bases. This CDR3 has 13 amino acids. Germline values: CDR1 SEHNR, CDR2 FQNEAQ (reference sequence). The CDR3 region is CASSSPGQGAHYF. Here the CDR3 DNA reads TGTGCCAGCAGCTCCCCGGGACAGGGGGCGCATTACTTC.

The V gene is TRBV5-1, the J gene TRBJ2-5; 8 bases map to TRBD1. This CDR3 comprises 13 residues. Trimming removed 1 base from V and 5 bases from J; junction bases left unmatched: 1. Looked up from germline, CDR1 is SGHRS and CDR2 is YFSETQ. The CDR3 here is CASSLRTGETQYF. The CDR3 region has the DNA TGCGCCAGCAGCTTGAGGACAGGGGAGACCCAGTACTTC.

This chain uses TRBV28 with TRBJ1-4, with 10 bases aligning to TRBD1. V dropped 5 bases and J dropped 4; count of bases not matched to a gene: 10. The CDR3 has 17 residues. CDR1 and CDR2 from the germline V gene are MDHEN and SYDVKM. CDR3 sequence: CASSVTGGAGINEKLFF. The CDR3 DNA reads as TGTGCCAGCAGTGTGACAGGGGGCGCGGGGATTAATGAAAAACTGTTTTTT.

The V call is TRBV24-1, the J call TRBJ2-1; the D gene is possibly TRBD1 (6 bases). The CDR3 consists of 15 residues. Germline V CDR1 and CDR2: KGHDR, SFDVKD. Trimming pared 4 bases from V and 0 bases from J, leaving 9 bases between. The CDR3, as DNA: TGTGCCACCAGTGACCAACAGGGCTCCTACAATGAGCAGTTCTTC. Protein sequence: CATSDQQGSYNEQFF.

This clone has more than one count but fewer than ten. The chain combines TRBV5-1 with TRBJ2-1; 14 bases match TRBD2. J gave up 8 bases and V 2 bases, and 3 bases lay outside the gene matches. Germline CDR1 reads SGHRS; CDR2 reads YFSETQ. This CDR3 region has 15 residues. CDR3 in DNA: TGCGCCAGCAGCTTCGGGACTAGCGGGAGCGATGAGCAGTTCTTC. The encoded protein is CASSFGTSGSDEQFF.

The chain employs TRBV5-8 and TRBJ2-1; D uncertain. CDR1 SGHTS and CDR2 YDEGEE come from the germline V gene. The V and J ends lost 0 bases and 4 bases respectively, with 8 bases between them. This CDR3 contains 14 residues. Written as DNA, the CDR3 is TGTGCCAGCAGCTTGGGGGCTGATTACAATGAGCAGTTCTTC. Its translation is CASSLGADYNEQFF. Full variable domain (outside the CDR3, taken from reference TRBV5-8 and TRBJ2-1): EAGVTQSPTHLIKTRGQQATLRCSPISGHTSVYWYQQALGLGLQFLLWYDEGEERNRGNFPPRFSGRQFPNYSSELNVNALELEDSALYLCASSLGADYNEQFFGPGTRLTVL.